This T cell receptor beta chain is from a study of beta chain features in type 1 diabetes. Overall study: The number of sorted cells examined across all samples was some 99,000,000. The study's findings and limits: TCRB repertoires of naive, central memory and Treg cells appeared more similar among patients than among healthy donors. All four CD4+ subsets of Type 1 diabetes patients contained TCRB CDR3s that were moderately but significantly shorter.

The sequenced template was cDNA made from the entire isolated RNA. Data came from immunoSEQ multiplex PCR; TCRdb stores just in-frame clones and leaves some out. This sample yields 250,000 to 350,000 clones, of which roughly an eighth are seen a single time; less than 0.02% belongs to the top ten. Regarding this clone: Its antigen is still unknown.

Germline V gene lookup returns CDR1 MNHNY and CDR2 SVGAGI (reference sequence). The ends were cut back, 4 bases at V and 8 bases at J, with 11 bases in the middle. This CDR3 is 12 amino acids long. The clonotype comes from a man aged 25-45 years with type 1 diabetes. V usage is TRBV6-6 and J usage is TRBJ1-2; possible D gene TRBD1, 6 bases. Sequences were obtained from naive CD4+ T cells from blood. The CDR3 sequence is CASSSGAGGYTF. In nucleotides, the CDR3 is TGTGCCAGCAGTTCAGGGGCAGGAGGCTACACCTTC.